This T cell receptor (beta chain) is drawn from a study of shared clonotypes between healthy human individuals. Deep was the level at which the assay was run. Every subset's genomic DNA went evenly onto several immunoSEQ plates. Only in-frame clones appear in the TCRdb table, and some are missing; sequencing was by immunoSEQ multiplex PCR. The table includes nearly 500,000 clones, less than 80% detected once. Germline loops: CDR1 MDHEN, CDR2 SYDVKM. V gave up 5 bases and J gave up 4 bases, with 5 bases separating them. The CDR3 length is 11 residues. This receptor was identified in a middle-aged woman in good health. Some clones in this sample may be carry-over from other donors' samples. The chain combines TRBV28 with TRBJ1-1; the D is unclear. Material: PBMCs. The CDR3: CASSGFTEAFF. The DNA for the CDR3 is TGTGCCAGCAGTGGGTTCACTGAAGCTTTCTTT.